What follows are 30 T cell receptor beta chains derived from one specimen sequenced in a study of blood T cell repertoires in COVID-19. Some clones are missing from TCRdb's copy, which holds only in-frame ones; the method was immunoSEQ multiplex PCR. The sample shows approximately 280,000 clones, roughly 91% of them seen only once. The specimen sequenced was peripheral blood. The receptors were gathered from a man in his forties with acute or convalescent COVID-19.

V is TRBV4-1 and J is TRBJ2-2; a possible D gene is TRBD2 (7 bases). This CDR3 spans 16 amino acids. CDR1 and CDR2 from the germline V gene are MGHRA and YSYEKL. Trimming shortened V by 0 bases and J by 5 bases, and 13 bases separated the two germline ends. CDR3 sequence (DNA): TGCGCCAGCAGCCAAGATCCGGGGGGCTCGACCGGGGAGCTGTTTTTT. Its translation is CASSQDPGGSTGELFF.

This clone was recorded once. This sequence joins TRBV5-6 and TRBJ2-4; D might be TRBD1 (5 bases). The CDR3 extends over 13 amino acids. Per the germline V gene, CDR1 is SGHDT and CDR2 is YYEEEE. Trimming left V 9 bases short and J 2 bases short, with 12 bases between. The CDR3 region is CATRQGTKNIQYF. For the CDR3, the DNA is TGTGCCACCCGGCAGGGAACCAAAAACATTCAGTACTTC.

The chain is built from TRBV9 and TRBJ2-2, with a possible D match to TRBD1 (6 bases). The germline CDR1 and CDR2 sequences are SGDLS and YYNGEE. The CDR3 contains 15 residues. The V end lost 0 bases, the J end lost 4 bases, and 10 bases lay between the germline ends. For the CDR3, the DNA is TGTGCCAGCAGCGTAGGGGGACATAGCACCGGGGAGCTGTTTTTT. Its protein is CASSVGGHSTGELFF.

The chain couples TRBV5-8 to TRBJ2-2; a weak D match, TRBD2 (5 bases). Germline V gene sequence: CDR1 SGHTS, CDR2 YDEGEE. V lost 5 bases, J lost 0 bases, and 14 bases lay in between. The CDR3 has 16 amino acids. This CDR3 reads CASSREWVPNTGELFF. DNA of the CDR3: TGTGCCAGCAGTCGGGAATGGGTCCCGAACACCGGGGAGCTGTTTTTT.

The rearrangement joins TRBV21-1 to TRBJ2-4; TRBD2, as called in the table, went unchecked against the DNA. TRBV21-1 is classified as a pseudogene. CDR3 size: 19 residues. The CDR3 loop is CASSKGVRDFSLAKNIQYF. In nucleotides, the CDR3 is TGTGCCAGCAGCAAAGGGGTCCGGGACTTTTCGCTAGCCAAAAACATTCAGTACTTC.

V usage is TRBV7-9 and J usage is TRBJ1-2; D gene unclear. The V gene lost 3 bases and the J gene lost 2 bases, with 7 bases spanning the gap. This CDR3 contains 13 residues. From germline, CDR1 is SEHNR and CDR2 FQNEAQ (reference sequence). CDR3 residues: CASSFNGNYGYTF. The CDR3 nucleotides read TGTGCCAGCAGCTTCAACGGGAACTATGGCTACACCTTC.

The chain links TRBV11-2 to TRBJ2-7; D is uncertain. The germline gives CDR1 SGHAT, CDR2 FQNNGV. CDR3 length equals 11 residues. V was pared by 11 bases and J by 5 bases, with 13 bases between. The DNA of the CDR3 is TGTGCCGGCGGAAATGTCGACGAGCAGTACTTC. This codes for CAGGNVDEQYF.

The V call is TRBV19, the J call TRBJ2-2; possibly TRBD1 for D (5 bases). Trimming removed 3 bases from V and 0 bases from J, with 11 bases in between. Germline CDR1 and CDR2: LNHDA and SQIVND (reference sequence). CDR3 length: 16 amino acids. The CDR3 sequence is CASSILGQANTGELFF. CDR3 DNA sequence: TGTGCCAGTAGTATCCTCGGACAAGCGAACACCGGGGAGCTGTTTTTT.

This chain joins TRBV12-3 or TRBV12-4 and TRBJ2-7, with 9 bases aligning to TRBD2. The CDR3 loop spans 13 amino acids. The V segment lost 8 bases and the J segment 1 base; nucleotides outside the gene matches: 3. The CDR3 loop is CASASGESYEQYF. The CDR3 bases are TGTGCCAGCGCTAGCGGGGAGTCCTACGAGCAGTACTTC.

The CDR3 loop is CAWITAGDTQYF. DNA of the CDR3: TGTGCCTGGATTACTGCCGGGGATACGCAGTATTTT. The chain recombines TRBV30 with TRBJ2-3, with D unclear. Germline V gene data show CDR1 as GTSNPN and CDR2 as SVGIG (reference sequence). CDR3 length equals 12 residues. Trimming took 4 bases from V and 6 from J, leaving 11 bases between them.

This chain links TRBV5-5 with TRBJ2-1, with TRBD1 matching 7 bases. The junction had 3 bases not matched to a gene; V was cut back by 5 bases and J by 7 bases. Germline loops: CDR1 SGHKS, CDR2 YYEKEE (reference sequence). The CDR3 covers 12 residues. The CDR3 DNA is TGTGCCAGCAGTCAACAGGGGAATGAGCAGTTCTTC. It yields the protein CASSQQGNEQFF.

This rearrangement joins TRBV10-3 to TRBJ2-7; D perhaps matches TRBD1 (5 bases). V lost 6 bases to trimming and J lost 2 bases, with 14 bases between them. The CDR3 sequence is 14 residues long. The germline CDR1 and CDR2 sequences are ENHRY and SYGVKD. DNA of the CDR3: TGTGCCATCAGCCAGGGAATACGAACCTACGAGCAGTACTTC. Translation gives CAISQGIRTYEQYF.

The chain uses TRBV5-4 and TRBJ2-3; 8 nucleotides align to TRBD2. The CDR3 contains 16 residues. Trimming removed 4 bases from V and 2 bases from J; junction bases left unmatched: 9. From germline, CDR1 is SGHNT and CDR2 YYREEE (reference sequence). The CDR3 here is CASSPRKRGNTDTQYF. Here the CDR3 DNA reads TGTGCCAGCAGCCCCAGAAAGCGGGGGAACACAGATACGCAGTATTTT.

Remarks on this clone: One junction end does not reproduce the germline sequence, and a read error may be involved. This chain joins TRBV7-2 and TRBJ1-5; 9 positions agree with TRBD1. Germline assignment: CDR1 SGHTA and CDR2 FQGNSA. This CDR3 contains 14 residues. CDR3 in DNA: TGTGCCAGCAGCCTACAGGGGGCGTCGGGAGTTTCGGATTTT. Translation: CASSLQGASGVSDF.

The chain recombines TRBV7-6 with TRBJ2-5; perhaps TRBD1 as D (5 bases). Germline assignment: CDR1 SGHVS and CDR2 FNYEAQ. The CDR3 runs to 15 residues. Trimming left V 1 base short and J 0 bases short, with 9 bases between. The DNA of the CDR3 is TGTGCCAGCAGCTTAGTTTCAGGGTACCAAGAGACCCAGTACTTC. Translation gives CASSLVSGYQETQYF.

The gene calls are TRBV10-1 and TRBJ1-4; tentatively, D is TRBD1 (6 bases). The V and J ends lost 8 bases and 8 bases respectively, with 15 bases between them. The CDR3 is 13 amino acids. Germline V gives CDR1 WNHNN, CDR2 SYGVQD (reference sequence). The DNA for the CDR3 is TGCGCCAGCTCCCGCGGGCAGGGGGAAAAACTGTTTTTT. Its translation is CASSRGQGEKLFF.

The chain has TRBV12-3 or TRBV12-4 and TRBJ1-2; D ambiguous. CDR3 length: 13 amino acids. The V end was cut by 7 bases, the J end by 2 bases, with 11 bases between. CDR3 in DNA: TGTGCCAGCACCCCAGGAAGGAACTATGGCTACACCTTC. As protein: CASTPGRNYGYTF.

J is TRBJ2-2 and V is TRBV24-1, with D perhaps TRBD1 (5 bases). The V gene's germline CDR1 is KGHDR and CDR2 SFDVKD. V lost 3 bases and J 2 bases, leaving 9 bases between the germline ends. The CDR3 consists of 15 residues. For the CDR3, the DNA is TGTGCCACCAGTGATGTACAGGCAAACACCGGGGAGCTGTTTTTT. Its protein product is CATSDVQANTGELFF.

The chain carries TRBV6-9 and TRBJ2-1; TRBD2 agrees at 9 bases. The germline V gene has CDR1 MNHGY and CDR2 SVAAGI. The CDR3 runs 15 residues. J lost 10 bases, V lost 2 bases, and 9 bases had no gene match. Here the CDR3 DNA reads TGTGCCAGCAGTTATCGCGGGACTAGCTCGTGGGAGCAGTTCTTC. Protein sequence: CASSYRGTSSWEQFF.

This clone was counted a single time. This chain links TRBV12-3 or TRBV12-4 with TRBJ2-7, with D possibly TRBD1 on 6 matching bases. The length of the CDR3 is 12 residues. V gave up 6 bases and J gave up 3 bases, with 9 bases separating them. CDR3 residues: CASSLQGYEQYF. CDR3 DNA sequence: TGTGCCAGCAGCTTACAGGGCTACGAGCAGTACTTC.

The chain is built from TRBV27 and TRBJ2-1; 11 bases align to TRBD2. V was clipped by 7 bases and J by 4 bases; unmatched bases: 6. The CDR3 contains 15 residues. CDR1 and CDR2 from the germline V gene are MNHEY and SMNVEV (reference sequence). Here the CDR3 reads CASKPTSGGYNEQFF. The CDR3 bases are TGTGCCAGCAAACCTACTAGCGGGGGTTACAATGAGCAGTTCTTC.

This clone was seen only a few times. The chain is built from TRBV21-1 and TRBJ1-4; the table's D call, TRBD1, has no DNA check behind it. TRBV21-1 is assigned pseudogene status. The CDR3 is 15 residues long. Here the CDR3 reads CASSSSDRAKEKLFF. The CDR3 nucleotides read TGTGCCAGCAGCTCCTCGGACAGGGCAAAAGAAAAACTGTTTTTT.

This chain connects TRBV4-1 to TRBJ1-4; 9 positions agree with TRBD1. Trimming took 2 bases from V and 6 from J; bases not matched to a gene: 4. From germline, CDR1 is MGHRA and CDR2 YSYEKL. The CDR3 has 15 residues. DNA of the CDR3: TGCGCCAGCAGCCAACTCCGGGACAGGGATGAAAAACTGTTTTTT. This encodes CASSQLRDRDEKLFF.

This clone was detected only a few times. The rearrangement joins TRBV7-2 to TRBJ1-3; 10 bases are a match to TRBD1. Unmatched junction bases numbered 11, after V lost 3 bases and J lost 0 bases. The germline CDR1 and CDR2 sequences are SGHTA and FQGNSA. This CDR3 region has 19 residues. The CDR3 here is CASSFSHRTGGSSGNTIYF. The CDR3 DNA reads as TGTGCCAGCAGCTTTTCCCACCGGACAGGGGGGTCCTCTGGAAACACCATATATTTT.

This clone was found a few times. The rearrangement links TRBV11-1 to TRBJ2-7; 8 bases align to TRBD1. Trimming at V came to 6 bases and at J to 2 bases, leaving 9 bases not matched to a gene. CDR1 and CDR2 (germline): SGHAT, FQDESV (reference sequence). There are 15 residues in the CDR3. The CDR3 reads CASRPGQGRTYEQYF. DNA of the CDR3: TGTGCCAGCAGACCCGGACAGGGCCGAACCTACGAGCAGTACTTC.

V gene TRBV4-1 combines with J gene TRBJ1-5; 8 positions agree with TRBD1. V trimming: 1 base; J trimming: 4 bases; junction bases outside the gene matches: 6. CDR3 length: 16 amino acids. CDR1 MGHRA and CDR2 YSYEKL come from the germline V gene. The CDR3 bases are TGCGCCAGCAGCCAAGGACAGGGGATACTGAATCAGCCCCAGCATTTT. Translated: CASSQGQGILNQPQHF.

The chain uses TRBV15 and TRBJ2-7; 11 nucleotides agree with TRBD2. From germline, CDR1 is LNHNV and CDR2 YYDKDF (reference sequence). The V segment lost 1 base and the J segment 4 bases; nucleotides outside the gene matches: 6. CDR3 size: 16 residues. The CDR3 nucleotides read TGTGCCACCAGCAGAGTCACTAGCGGGGGTAATTACGAGCAGTACTTC. Residues: CATSRVTSGGNYEQYF.

This chain uses TRBV6-6 with TRBJ2-7; TRBD2 is a possible D gene (5 bases). Per the germline V gene, CDR1 is MNHNY and CDR2 is SVGAGI (reference sequence). The CDR3 contains 15 residues. Between the trimmed V and J ends, which lost 6 bases and 4 bases, there was a span of 19 bases. CDR3 sequence: CASSLKEGSGYEQYF. The CDR3, as DNA: TGTGCCAGCAGCCTCAAGGAAGGCAGCGGATACGAGCAGTACTTC.

The chain employs TRBV19 and TRBJ2-2; 8 positions match TRBD2. V shed 6 bases, J shed 6 bases, and the junction held 9 bases outside the gene matches. The CDR3 is made up of 15 amino acids. Germline CDR1 LNHDA, CDR2 SQIVND (reference sequence). For the CDR3, the DNA is TGTGCCAGTAGCGCGGGACTAGTTAGGTCCGGGGAGCTGTTTTTT. This codes for CASSAGLVRSGELFF. The whole variable domain, remainder taken from reference TRBV19 and TRBJ2-2, is DGGITQSPKYLFRKEGQNVTLSCEQNLNHDAMYWYRQDPGQGLRLIYYSQIVNDFQKGDIAEGYSVSREKKESFPLTVTSAQKNPTAFYLCASSAGLVRSGELFFGEGSRLTVL.

This chain connects TRBV21-1 to TRBJ1-4; the listed D gene, TRBD1, was not tested against the DNA. TRBV21-1 is a recognized pseudogene. CDR3 length equals 15 residues. The CDR3 loop reads CASSKVQGRVKKLFF. The CDR3 nucleotides are TGTGCCAGCAGCAAAGTGCAGGGGCGGGTGAAAAAACTGTTTTTT.